The text below deals with one TCR beta chain. What it binds is not known. The entry originates in a study of beta chain features in type 1 diabetes. The study, taken as a whole, reports: Relative to healthy donors, patients appeared to have naive, central memory and Treg TCRB repertoires that were more similar.

The authors reverse transcribed all of the isolated RNA, so sequencing captured expressed TCRB transcripts. Sequencing was performed with immunoSEQ multiplex PCR; in TCRdb, only in-frame clones are kept and a portion is missing. The sample consists of 140,000 or so clones, just over 9% of them appearing once. Averaging around 120 mL, one heparinised blood draw was given by each donor. Cells sorted by CD45RO/CCR7/CD25/CD127/CD95/CD27 comprised CD4+ naive, central memory, regulatory and stem cell-like memory cells. From germline, CDR1 is SGHKS and CDR2 YYEKEE (reference sequence). This CDR3 comprises 12 residues. V lost 0 bases and J 5 bases, leaving 5 bases between the germline ends.

The sequence was obtained from a man aged 18-30 years in good health. This rearrangement joins TRBV5-5 to TRBJ1-1; maybe TRBD1 (5 bases). Sequencing was done on a sample of central memory CD4+ T cells from blood. CDR3 protein: CASSLDRTEAFF. CDR3 coding DNA: TGTGCCAGCAGCTTGGACAGGACTGAAGCTTTCTTT.